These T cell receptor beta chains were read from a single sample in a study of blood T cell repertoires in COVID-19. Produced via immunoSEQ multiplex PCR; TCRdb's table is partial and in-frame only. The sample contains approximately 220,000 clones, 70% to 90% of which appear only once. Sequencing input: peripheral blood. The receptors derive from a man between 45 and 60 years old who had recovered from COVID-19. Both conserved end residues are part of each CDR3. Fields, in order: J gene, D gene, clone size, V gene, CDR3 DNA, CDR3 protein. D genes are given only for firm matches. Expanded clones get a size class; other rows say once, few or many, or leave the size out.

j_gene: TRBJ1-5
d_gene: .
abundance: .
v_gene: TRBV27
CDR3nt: TGTGCCAGCAGGCAACAGGAAAATCAGCCCCAGCATTTT
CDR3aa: CASRQQENQPQHF

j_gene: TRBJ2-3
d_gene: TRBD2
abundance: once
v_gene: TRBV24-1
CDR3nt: TGTGCCACCAGTGATTCCGGACTAGGGTCATCTACGCAGTATTTT
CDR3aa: CATSDSGLGSSTQYF

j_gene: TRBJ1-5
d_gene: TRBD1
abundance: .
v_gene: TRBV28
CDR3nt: TGTGCCAGCAGTCGGACAGGGGGCGGGAATCAGCCCCAGCATTTT
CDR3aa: CASSRTGGGNQPQHF

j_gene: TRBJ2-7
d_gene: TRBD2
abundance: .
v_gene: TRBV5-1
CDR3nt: TGCGCCAGCAGCGACGGACTAGCGCTTTCCTACGAGCAGTACTTC
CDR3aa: CASSDGLALSYEQYF

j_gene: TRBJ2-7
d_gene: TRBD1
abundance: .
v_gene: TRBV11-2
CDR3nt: TGTGCCAGCAGCCGTAACAGGGGGCCAGAGCAGTACTTC
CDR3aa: CASSRNRGPEQYF

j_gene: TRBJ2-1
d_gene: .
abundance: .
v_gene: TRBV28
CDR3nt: TGTGCCAGCAGTTTCCAGGACTATACAAACAATGAGCAGTTCTTC
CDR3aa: CASSFQDYTNNEQFF

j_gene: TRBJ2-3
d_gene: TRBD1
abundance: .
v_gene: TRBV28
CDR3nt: TGTGCCAGCAGTTTATATACTGTGGGCAGGGGGTTTTCTAGCACAGATACGCAGTATTTT
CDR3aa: CASSLYTVGRGFSSTDTQYF

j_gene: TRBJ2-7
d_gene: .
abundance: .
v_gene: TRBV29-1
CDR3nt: TGCAGCGTTGCGCTTGACCCGGGGTACGAGCAGTACTTC
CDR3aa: CSVALDPGYEQYF

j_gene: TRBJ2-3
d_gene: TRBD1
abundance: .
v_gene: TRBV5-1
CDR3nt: TGCGCCAGCAGCTCTTCTATCAGGGGGCGTAGCACAGATACGCAGTATTTT
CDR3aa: CASSSSIRGRSTDTQYF

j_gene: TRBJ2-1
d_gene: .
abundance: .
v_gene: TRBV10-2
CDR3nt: TGCGCCAGCAGCATACTTCATATTGATGAGCAGTTCTTC
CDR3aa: CASSILHIDEQFF

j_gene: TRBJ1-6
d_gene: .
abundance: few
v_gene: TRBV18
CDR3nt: TGTGCCAGCTCACCACCGGAGAGCTCCTATAATTCACCCCTCCACTTT
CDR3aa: CASSPPESSYNSPLHF

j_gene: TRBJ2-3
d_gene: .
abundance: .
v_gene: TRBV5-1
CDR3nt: TGCGCCAGCAGCTTGGACTCCACAGATACGCAGTATTTT
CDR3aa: CASSLDSTDTQYF

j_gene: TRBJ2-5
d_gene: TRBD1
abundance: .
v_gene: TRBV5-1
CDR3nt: TGCGCCAGCAGCCGAAGACAGGGGCCCCAAGAGACCCAGTACTTC
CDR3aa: CASSRRQGPQETQYF

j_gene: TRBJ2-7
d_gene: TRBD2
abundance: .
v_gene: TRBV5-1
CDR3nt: TGCGCCAGCAGCAGAGCGGGAGGAAATCAGGTGCAGTACTTC
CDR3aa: CASSRAGGNQVQYF

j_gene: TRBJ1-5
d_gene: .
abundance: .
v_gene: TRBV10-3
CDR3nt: TGTGCCATCAGTGTCGGGGAGGGATGGGGGCCCCAGCATTTT
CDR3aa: CAISVGEGWGPQHF

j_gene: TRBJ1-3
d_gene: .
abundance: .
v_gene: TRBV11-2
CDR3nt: TGTGCCAGCAGCTTAGTACAGGCGATCAGCTCTGGAAACACCATATATTTT
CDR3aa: CASSLVQAISSGNTIYF

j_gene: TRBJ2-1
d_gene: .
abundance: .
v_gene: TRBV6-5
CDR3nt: TGTGCCAGCAGTTACACGGTTAGGGGGGGGCAGTTCTTC
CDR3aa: CASSYTVRGGQFF

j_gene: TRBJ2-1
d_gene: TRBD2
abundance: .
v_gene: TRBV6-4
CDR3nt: TGTGCCAGCAGTGAAAATTTCGGACTAGCGGGAAACAATGAGCAGTTCTTC
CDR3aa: CASSENFGLAGNNEQFF

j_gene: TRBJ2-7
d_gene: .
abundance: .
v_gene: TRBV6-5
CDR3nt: TGTGCCAGCAGCACCGGACCGGGATTCGGCGAGCAGTACTTC
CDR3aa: CASSTGPGFGEQYF

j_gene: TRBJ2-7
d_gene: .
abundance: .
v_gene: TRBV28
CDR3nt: TGTGCCAGCGACAGTGGTTGGGAGCAGTACTTC
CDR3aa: CASDSGWEQYF

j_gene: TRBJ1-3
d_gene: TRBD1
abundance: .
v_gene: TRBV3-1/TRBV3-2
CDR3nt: TGTGCCAGCAGCGCAGGGGGGCAATTCTCTGGAAACACCATATATTTT
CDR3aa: CASSAGGQFSGNTIYF

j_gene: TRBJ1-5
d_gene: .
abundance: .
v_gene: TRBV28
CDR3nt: TGTGCCAGCAGCTCATCTCAGGGTAGCAATCAGCCCCAGCATTTT
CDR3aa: CASSSSQGSNQPQHF